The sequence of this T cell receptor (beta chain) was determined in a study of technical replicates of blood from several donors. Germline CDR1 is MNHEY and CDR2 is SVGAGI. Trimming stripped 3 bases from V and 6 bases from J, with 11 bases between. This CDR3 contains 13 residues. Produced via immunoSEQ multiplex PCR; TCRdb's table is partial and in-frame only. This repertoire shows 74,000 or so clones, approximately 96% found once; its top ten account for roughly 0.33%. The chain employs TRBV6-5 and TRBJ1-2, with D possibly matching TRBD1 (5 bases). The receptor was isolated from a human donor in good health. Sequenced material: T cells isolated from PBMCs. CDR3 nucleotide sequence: TGTGCCAGCAGTTATACCGCCAGGGATGGCTACACCTTC. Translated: CASSYTARDGYTF.